The 18 T cell receptor beta chains below all came from one sample that was sequenced in a study of T cells in tumors after PD-1 blockade. Assay used: immunoSEQ multiplex PCR; TCRdb lists only in-frame clones, some missing. The sample lists approximately 59,000 clones; roughly 75% were seen once. Specimen: PBMCs, collected before anti-PD-1 treatment. The receptor set was obtained from a human donor with basal cell carcinoma.

The CDR3 is CASSVGGDQPQHF. Here the CDR3 DNA reads TGTGCCAGCAGTGTCGGAGGGGATCAGCCCCAGCATTTT. This chain connects TRBV25-1 to TRBJ1-5; tentative D call: TRBD1 (5 bases). CDR3 length: 13 residues. V was cut by 4 bases and J by 5 bases, with 9 bases left in between. Per germline, CDR1 MGHDK and CDR2 SYGVNS.

The chain recombines TRBV7-2 with TRBJ2-7; 14 nucleotides match TRBD2. This CDR3 region has 16 residues. The V gene's germline CDR1 is SGHTA and CDR2 FQGNSA. V shed 1 base and J 7 bases; nucleotides not matched to a gene: 6. As DNA, the CDR3 is TGTGCCAGCAGCTTAGGACTAGCGGGGGGGCTAAGGGAGCAGTACTTC. Amino acid sequence: CASSLGLAGGLREQYF.

Only a few counts were recorded for this clone. J is TRBJ1-5 and V is TRBV6-5; 8 bases are shared with TRBD1. Losses at the gene ends were 6 bases for V and 7 bases for J; bases not matched to a gene: 5. The CDR3 totals 13 residues. Germline assignment: CDR1 MNHEY and CDR2 SVGAGI. In DNA, the CDR3 is TGTGCCAGCAGGGAGACAGGGGTACAGCCCCAGCATTTT. Encoded protein: CASRETGVQPQHF.

The genes are TRBV28 and TRBJ1-2; D may be TRBD1 (5 bases). V lost 8 bases to trimming and J lost 3 bases, with 16 bases between them. Germline CDR1 MDHEN, CDR2 SYDVKM. The CDR3 runs to 14 residues. DNA of the CDR3: TGTGCCAGCGGGGACGTACGTTTGGACTATGGCTACACCTTC. Translation gives CASGDVRLDYGYTF.

This clone was counted between two and nine times. The V gene is TRBV27, the J gene TRBJ1-1; 10 bases fit TRBD1. CDR1 is MNHEY and CDR2 is SMNVEV in the germline V gene (reference sequence). V dropped 4 bases and J dropped 3; count of bases not matched to a gene: 14. The CDR3 is 18 amino acids. This CDR3 reads CASSSLTGGPILYTEAFF. The CDR3 DNA follows: TGTGCCAGCAGTTCCCTGACAGGGGGCCCAATTCTGTACACTGAAGCTTTCTTT.

The chain combines TRBV5-6 with TRBJ1-2, with D possibly TRBD1 on 6 matching bases. From germline, CDR1 is SGHDT and CDR2 YYEEEE. This CDR3 is 16 amino acids long. V lost 4 bases, J lost 1 base, and 17 bases lay in between. This CDR3 is CASSPADRIYNYGYTF. The CDR3 DNA follows: TGTGCCAGCAGCCCGGCAGACAGGATTTATAACTATGGCTACACCTTC.

Note on this clone: This sample includes further DNA sequences coding for the same CDR3. The V and J genes are TRBV10-3 and TRBJ1-2; the D is unclear. The CDR3 sequence is 13 residues long. The germline gives CDR1 ENHRY, CDR2 SYGVKD. The V end was cut by 0 bases, the J end by 5 bases, with 7 bases between. The CDR3 coding sequence is TGTGCCATCAGTGAGTCGGGCGGTTATGGCTACACCTTC. It specifies CAISESGGYGYTF.

V is TRBV7-9 and J is TRBJ1-1; no clear D gene. The CDR3 is made up of 14 amino acids. Germline V gene lookup returns CDR1 SEHNR and CDR2 FQNEAQ (reference sequence). Trimming removed 5 bases from V and 5 bases from J, with 15 bases in between. The CDR3 DNA sequence: TGTGCCAGCAGCCCCTCGGGGAGGAAAACTGAAGCTTTCTTT. It is translated as CASSPSGRKTEAFF.

Comments on this clone: Other DNA sequences in this specimen translate into the identical CDR3. The chain carries TRBV9 and TRBJ2-5, with TRBD2 matching 7 bases. The ends lost 0 bases at V and 2 bases at J; junction bases unmatched: 7. Germline loops: CDR1 SGDLS, CDR2 YYNGEE. CDR3 length: 16 amino acids. Here the CDR3 reads CASSVAPLANQETQYF. The CDR3 bases are TGTGCCAGCAGCGTAGCCCCACTAGCGAATCAAGAGACCCAGTACTTC.

The rearrangement joins TRBV6-4 to TRBJ1-6; perhaps TRBD1 as D (5 bases). The CDR3 runs 15 residues. Germline V CDR1 and CDR2: MRHNA, SNTAGT. V lost 4 bases, J lost 6 bases, and 13 bases lay in between. Here the CDR3 reads CASSAAGRSNSPLHF. The CDR3 DNA sequence: TGTGCCAGCAGTGCCGCGGGACGGAGTAATTCACCCCTCCACTTT.

The V and J genes are TRBV18 and TRBJ2-1, with 15 bases fitting TRBD2. In germline, CDR1 is KGHSH, CDR2 LQKENI. The J segment lost 8 bases and the V segment lost 6 bases, leaving 14 bases of the junction unmatched. This CDR3 is built from 18 residues. CDR3: CASSARTSGGANIDEQFF. The CDR3 bases are TGTGCCAGCTCCGCTAGGACTAGCGGGGGGGCCAATATAGATGAGCAGTTCTTC.

The gene calls are TRBV18 and TRBJ1-2; D not resolved. The V gene lost 2 bases and the J gene lost 3 bases, with 16 bases spanning the gap. Germline assignment: CDR1 KGHSH and CDR2 LQKENI. The length of the CDR3 is 16 residues. CDR3 coding DNA: TGTGCCAGCTCACCAAGGGCGCGTTCGGCGGACTATGGCTACACCTTC. Its translation is CASSPRARSADYGYTF.

The genes are TRBV5-1 and TRBJ2-3, with TRBD2 identical over 14 bases. The CDR3 contains 16 residues. J gave up 5 bases and V 0 bases, and 2 bases lay outside the gene matches. Germline V CDR1 and CDR2: SGHRS, YFSETQ. This CDR3 reads CASSLGLAGGQDTQYF. In DNA, the CDR3 is TGCGCCAGCAGCTTGGGACTAGCGGGGGGGCAAGATACGCAGTATTTT.

DNA of the CDR3: TGTGCCACCAGCAGAGATCGGATGACCCAAGAGACCCAGTACTTC. It yields the protein CATSRDRMTQETQYF. V usage is TRBV15 and J usage is TRBJ2-5; D uncertain. This CDR3 region has 15 residues. The germline V gene encodes CDR1 LNHNV and CDR2 YYDKDF (reference sequence). V lost 0 bases, J lost 1 base, and 9 bases lay in between.

This chain uses TRBV5-1 with TRBJ2-3, with 9 positions matching TRBD1. V shed 5 bases, J shed 2 bases, and the junction held 6 bases outside the gene matches. The CDR3 is 15 amino acids. CDR1 is SGHRS and CDR2 is YFSETQ in the germline V gene. This CDR3 reads CASRGTGTFTDTQYF. CDR3 DNA sequence: TGCGCCAGCAGGGGGACAGGGACTTTCACAGATACGCAGTATTTT.

This chain connects TRBV5-3 to TRBJ1-5; D is uncertain. TRBV5-3 belongs to the ORF category, with a function that is uncertain. Between the trimmed V and J ends, which lost 4 bases and 4 bases, there was a span of 21 bases. The CDR3 covers 17 residues. CDR3 DNA: TGTGCCAGAAGCAGCAATCCCGGACCCCTCGTGAATCAGCCCCAGCATTTT. This sequence encodes CARSSNPGPLVNQPQHF.

This clone was recorded a few times. This chain connects TRBV30 to TRBJ2-3, with TRBD2 matching 10 bases. Germline V gene lookup returns CDR1 GTSNPN and CDR2 SVGIG (reference sequence). The trim removed 3 bases at V and 1 base at J, leaving 13 bases unmatched. The CDR3 is made up of 18 amino acids. The CDR3 is CAWSSRNSGLARTDTQYF. The CDR3 DNA is TGTGCCTGGAGCTCGAGGAATTCGGGACTAGCGCGCACAGATACGCAGTATTTT.

V is TRBV9 and J is TRBJ1-1; D call uncertain. The germline V and J ends were trimmed by 0 bases and 1 base, with 4 bases remaining between them. The CDR3 loop spans 13 amino acids. Germline CDR1 is SGDLS and CDR2 is YYNGEE. In DNA form, the CDR3 reads TGTGCCAGCAGCGTAGAAGGGAACACTGAAGCTTTCTTT. It translates to CASSVEGNTEAFF.